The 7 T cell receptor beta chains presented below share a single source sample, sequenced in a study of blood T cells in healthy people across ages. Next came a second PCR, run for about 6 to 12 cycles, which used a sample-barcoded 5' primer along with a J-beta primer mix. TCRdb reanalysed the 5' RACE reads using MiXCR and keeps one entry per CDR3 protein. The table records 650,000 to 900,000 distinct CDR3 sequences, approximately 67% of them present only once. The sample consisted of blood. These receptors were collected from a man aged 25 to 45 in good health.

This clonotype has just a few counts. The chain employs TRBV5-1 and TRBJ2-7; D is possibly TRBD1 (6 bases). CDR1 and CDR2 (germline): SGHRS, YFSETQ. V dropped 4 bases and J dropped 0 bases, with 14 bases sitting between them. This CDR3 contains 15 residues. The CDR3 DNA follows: TGCGCCAGCAGCCCCGAGGGGGTTCCCTCCTACGAGCAGTACTTC. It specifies CASSPEGVPSYEQYF.

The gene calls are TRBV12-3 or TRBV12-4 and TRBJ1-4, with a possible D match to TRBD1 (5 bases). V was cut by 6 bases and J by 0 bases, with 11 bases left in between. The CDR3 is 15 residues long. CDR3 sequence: CASSPGRSTNEKLFF. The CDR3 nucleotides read TGTGCCAGCAGCCCGGGACGGTCAACTAATGAAAAACTGTTTTTT.

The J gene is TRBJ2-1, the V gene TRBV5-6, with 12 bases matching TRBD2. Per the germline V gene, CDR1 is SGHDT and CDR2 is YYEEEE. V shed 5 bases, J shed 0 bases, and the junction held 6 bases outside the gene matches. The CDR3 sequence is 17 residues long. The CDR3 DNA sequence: TGTGCCAGCAGTTACACTAGCGGGGGGTTCTCCTACAATGAGCAGTTCTTC. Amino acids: CASSYTSGGFSYNEQFF.

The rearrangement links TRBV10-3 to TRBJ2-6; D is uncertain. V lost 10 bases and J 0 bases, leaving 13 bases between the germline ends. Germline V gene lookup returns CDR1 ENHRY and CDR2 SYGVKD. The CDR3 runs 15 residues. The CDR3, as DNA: TGTGCCACCGTCCCTGGTGGCTCTGGGGCCAACGTCCTGACTTTC. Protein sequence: CATVPGGSGANVLTF.

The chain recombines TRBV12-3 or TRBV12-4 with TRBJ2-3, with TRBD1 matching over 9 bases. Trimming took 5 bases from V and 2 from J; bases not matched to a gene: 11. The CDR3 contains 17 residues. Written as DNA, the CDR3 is TGTGCCAGCAGTCACACCTCCGGGACAGGGTACACAGATACGCAGTATTTT. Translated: CASSHTSGTGYTDTQYF.

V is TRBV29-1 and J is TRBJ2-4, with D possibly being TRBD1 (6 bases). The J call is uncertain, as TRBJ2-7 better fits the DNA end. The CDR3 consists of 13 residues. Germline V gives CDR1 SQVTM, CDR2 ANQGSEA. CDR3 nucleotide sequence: TGCAGCGTGGGGGCAGGGGAAGGCTACGAGCAGTACTTC. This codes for CSVGAGEGYEQYF.

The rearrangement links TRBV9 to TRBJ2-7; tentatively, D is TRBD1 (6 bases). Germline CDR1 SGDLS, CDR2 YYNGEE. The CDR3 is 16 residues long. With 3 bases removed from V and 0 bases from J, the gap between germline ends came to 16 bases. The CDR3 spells CASSGGAGTYSYEQYF. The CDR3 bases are TGTGCCAGCAGCGGAGGGGCCGGGACATACTCCTACGAGCAGTACTTC.